This section outlines one T cell receptor (beta chain) sequence together with its context. There are a few counts of this clonotype. What antigen it recognizes has not been identified. Nothing much larger sits one base from this clone, and base qualities are not available. The sample belongs to a study of T-cell memory formation after mild COVID-19 (dated by TCRdb to the early 2020s). Background for the entire study: TCR sequence clusters from the two donors were largely donor specific. In a couple of donors, T-cell clones that expanded and contracted after mild COVID-19 were followed by sequencing TCRalpha and TCRbeta repertoires longitudinally. Two young, previously healthy adult volunteers, one female and one male, were included in the cohort.

The CDR3 spans 13 residues, from the cysteine through the phenylalanine. Only the CDR3 DNA stays, 39 bases, in frame from base 1. CDR1 SQVTM and CDR2 ANQGSEA are derived from the germline V gene. V trim: 4 bases; J trim: 7 bases; unmatched bases: 5. Points the paper makes about the study in general: From day 15 to 85, contracting clones showed balanced CD4/CD8 phenotypes, whereas a second wave of clones that expanded from day 15 to 37 leaned towards CD4+. The study covered only a couple of mild cases, and larger cohorts including severe cases with pre-infection samples were considered necessary. Contracting CD4+ clones turned up mainly in the CM and EM memory subsets, whereas EMRA was where CD8+ clones were enriched. SARS-CoV-2 specificity was not confirmed for the second-wave clones peaking on day 37. Some responding clones were detected in pre-infection memory, suggesting pre-existing cross-reactive memory T cells joined the SARS-CoV-2 response.

TCRdb lists the instrument as Illumina NovaSeq 6000. Using 5'RACE with constant-segment primers, TCRalpha and TCRbeta cDNA libraries were constructed, with sample barcodes and unique molecular identifiers added in the process. Trizol reagent was used to extract RNA from every sample. The libraries were amplified in two PCR steps, and the second step added a second sample barcode and Illumina TruSeq adapters. Libraries were sequenced on an Illumina NovaSeq with 2 x 150 bp paired-end reads. For the original study's pipeline: The reads were demultiplexed and collapsed into UMI-guided consensus sequences using migec v1.2.7. With mixcr v2.1.11, UMI consensuses were aligned to TRA and TRB V and J templates and assembled into clonotypes. A clonotype was counted as expanded or contracted only if both edgeR and NoisET called the change significant, with noise models trained on biological replicates. edgeR calls used a false discovery rate-adjusted p below 0.01 and a log2 fold-change threshold of 1. PCA with hierarchical clustering of max-normalized trajectories of the 1000 most abundant clonotypes was used as exploratory dynamics analysis. The CD4 or CD8 phenotype of responding clones was assigned using the separately sequenced CD4+ and CD8+ repertoires. In-frame beta chains were kept once TCRdb had trimmed the public reads at Q25 with fastp and called clones with MiXCR. Each entry merges the rows of one CDR3 protein and shows their most common DNA and genes. The V and J calls were determined by TCRdb, not by the authors. The sample table holds 180,000 or so distinct CDR3 sequences, of which roughly 16% were seen once. In total, the top ten clones hold approximately 2.1% of the sample.

PBMCs were isolated by Ficoll-Paque density gradient centrifugation. The sample comprised PBMCs or a T cell subset sorted from them (not recorded which). The rearranged segments are TRBV29-1 and TRBJ2-3, with TRBD2 identical over 10 junction bases. The TCR was taken from an adult woman who had mild COVID-19 (a few samples of this study predate the infection). The sample titles of this study are shuffled in the database, so cell type and time point are left out; the donor was told from shared clones. The CDR3 in this case is CSVVPAGGYTQYF. The DNA sequence follows: TGCAGCGTTGTTCCAGCGGGGGGGTATACGCAGTATTTT.